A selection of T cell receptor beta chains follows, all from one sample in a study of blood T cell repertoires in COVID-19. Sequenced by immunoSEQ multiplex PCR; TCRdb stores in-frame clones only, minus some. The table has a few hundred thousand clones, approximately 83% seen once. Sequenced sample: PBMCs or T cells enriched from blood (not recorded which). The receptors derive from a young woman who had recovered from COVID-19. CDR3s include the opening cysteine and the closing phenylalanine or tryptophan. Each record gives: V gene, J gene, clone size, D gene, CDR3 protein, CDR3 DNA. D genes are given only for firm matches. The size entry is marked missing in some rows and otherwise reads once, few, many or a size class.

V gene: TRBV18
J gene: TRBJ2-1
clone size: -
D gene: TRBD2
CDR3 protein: CASSPYGRSSYNEQFF
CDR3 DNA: TGTGCCAGCTCACCGTACGGGAGGAGCTCCTACAATGAGCAGTTCTTC

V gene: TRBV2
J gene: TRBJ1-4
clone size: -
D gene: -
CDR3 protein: CASSGEGTLTNEKLFF
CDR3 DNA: TGTGCCAGCAGTGGGGAGGGGACTCTAACTAATGAAAAACTGTTTTTT

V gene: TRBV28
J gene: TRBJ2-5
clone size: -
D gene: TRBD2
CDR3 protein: CASKVAGGPETQYF
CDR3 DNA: TGTGCCAGCAAAGTAGCGGGGGGGCCGGAGACCCAGTACTTC

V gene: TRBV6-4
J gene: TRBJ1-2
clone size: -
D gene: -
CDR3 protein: CASSDPSVGYSGYTF
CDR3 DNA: TGTGCCAGCAGTGACCCCAGCGTGGGTTATAGTGGCTACACCTTC

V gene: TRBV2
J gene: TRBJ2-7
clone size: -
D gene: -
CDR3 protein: CASKSSYEQYF
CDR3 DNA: TGTGCCAGCAAGAGCTCCTACGAGCAGTACTTC

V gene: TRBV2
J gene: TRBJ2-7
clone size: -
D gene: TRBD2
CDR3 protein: CASSVGTTYEQYF
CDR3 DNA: TGTGCCAGCAGTGTAGGGACTACCTACGAGCAGTACTTC

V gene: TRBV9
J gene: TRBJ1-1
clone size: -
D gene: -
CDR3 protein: CASSVDTGSTEAFF
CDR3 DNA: TGTGCCAGCAGCGTAGATACGGGGTCCACTGAAGCTTTCTTT

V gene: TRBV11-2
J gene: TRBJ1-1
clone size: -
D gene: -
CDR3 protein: CASSLTRNTEAFF
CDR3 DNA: TGTGCCAGCAGCCTGACAAGGAACACTGAAGCTTTCTTT

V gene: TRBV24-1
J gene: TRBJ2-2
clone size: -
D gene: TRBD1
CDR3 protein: CATSPRTGLPGELFF
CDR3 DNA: TGTGCCACCAGTCCCCGGACAGGGCTCCCCGGGGAGCTGTTTTTT

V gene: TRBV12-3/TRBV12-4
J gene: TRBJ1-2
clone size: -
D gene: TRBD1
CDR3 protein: CASSLQGAKGYTF
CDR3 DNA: TGTGCCAGCAGTTTACAGGGGGCGAAAGGCTACACCTTC

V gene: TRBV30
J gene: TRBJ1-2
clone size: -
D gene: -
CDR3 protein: CAWSVGGGYGYTF
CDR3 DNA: TGTGCCTGGAGTGTAGGGGGTGGCTATGGCTACACCTTC

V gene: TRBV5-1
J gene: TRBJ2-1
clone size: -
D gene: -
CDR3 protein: CASSFQGSAYNEQFF
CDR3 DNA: TGCGCCAGCAGCTTTCAGGGGTCGGCCTACAATGAGCAGTTCTTC

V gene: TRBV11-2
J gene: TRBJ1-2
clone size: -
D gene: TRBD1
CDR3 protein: CASSPIPTGGDYGYTF
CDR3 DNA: TGTGCCAGCAGCCCAATCCCAACAGGGGGTGACTATGGCTACACCTTC

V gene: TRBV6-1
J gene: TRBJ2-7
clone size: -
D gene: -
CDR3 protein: CASSERRNEQYF
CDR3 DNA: TGTGCCAGCAGTGAACGCAGAAACGAGCAGTACTTC

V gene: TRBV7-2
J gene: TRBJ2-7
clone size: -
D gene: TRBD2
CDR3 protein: CASSLALGLEREQYF
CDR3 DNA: TGTGCCAGCAGCTTAGCGCTTGGACTAGAACGAGAGCAGTACTTC

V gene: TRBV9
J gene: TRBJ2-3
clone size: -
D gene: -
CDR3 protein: CASSVGTSRGGDTQYF
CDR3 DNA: TGTGCCAGCAGCGTAGGGACTAGCAGGGGGGGAGATACGCAGTATTTT

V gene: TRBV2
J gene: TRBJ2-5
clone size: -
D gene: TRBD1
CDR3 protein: CASSRDRGQETQYF
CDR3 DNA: TGTGCCAGCAGTAGGGACAGGGGACAGGAGACCCAGTACTTC

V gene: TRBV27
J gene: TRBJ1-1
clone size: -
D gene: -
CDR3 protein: CASSLSSVGTEAFF
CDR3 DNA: TGTGCCAGCAGTTTATCCTCCGTCGGGACTGAAGCTTTCTTT

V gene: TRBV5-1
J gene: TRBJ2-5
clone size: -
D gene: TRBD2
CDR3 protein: CASSPGGEETQYF
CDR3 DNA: TGCGCCAGCAGCCCGGGGGGAGAGGAGACCCAGTACTTC

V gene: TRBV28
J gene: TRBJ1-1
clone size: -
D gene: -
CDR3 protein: CATSSEVWQGNTEAFF
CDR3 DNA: TGTGCCACCAGCTCCGAGGTGTGGCAGGGGAACACTGAAGCTTTCTTT

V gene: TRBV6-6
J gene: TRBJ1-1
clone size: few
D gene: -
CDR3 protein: CASSYSRQAQAGFF
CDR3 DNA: TGTGCCAGCAGTTACTCGAGACAGGCACAGGCTGGTTTCTTT

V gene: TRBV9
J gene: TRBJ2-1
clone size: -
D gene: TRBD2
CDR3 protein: CASSAYGLAGDGEQFF
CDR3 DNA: TGTGCCAGCAGCGCTTACGGACTAGCGGGGGATGGGGAGCAGTTCTTC

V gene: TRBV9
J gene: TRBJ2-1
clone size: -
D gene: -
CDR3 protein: CASSAPITGSSYNEQFF
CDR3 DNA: TGTGCCAGCAGCGCCCCAATAACAGGGAGCTCCTACAATGAGCAGTTCTTC

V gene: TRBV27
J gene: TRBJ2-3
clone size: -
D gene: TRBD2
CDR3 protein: CASSLGTSRNTDTQYF
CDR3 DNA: TGTGCCAGCAGTCTTGGGACTAGCAGAAACACAGATACGCAGTATTTT

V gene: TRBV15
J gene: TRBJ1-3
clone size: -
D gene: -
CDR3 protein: CATSRDTGNTIYF
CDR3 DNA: TGTGCCACCAGCAGAGATACTGGAAACACCATATATTTT

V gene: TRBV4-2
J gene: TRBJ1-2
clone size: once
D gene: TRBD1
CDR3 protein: CASSRNRQGNYGYTF
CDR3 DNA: TGTGCCAGCAGCCGCAACAGACAGGGTAACTATGGCTACACCTTC

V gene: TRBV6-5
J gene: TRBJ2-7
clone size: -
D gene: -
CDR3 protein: CASSYSKGPYEQYF
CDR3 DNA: TGTGCCAGCAGTTACTCGAAGGGGCCCTACGAGCAGTACTTC

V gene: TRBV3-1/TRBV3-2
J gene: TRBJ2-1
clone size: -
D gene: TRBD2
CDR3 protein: CASSQVASGGNEQFF
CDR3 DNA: TGTGCCAGCAGCCAAGTGGCTAGCGGGGGCAATGAGCAGTTCTTC

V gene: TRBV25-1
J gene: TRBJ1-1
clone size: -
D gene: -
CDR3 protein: CASRDFNTEAFF
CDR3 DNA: TGTGCCAGCAGGGACTTTAACACTGAAGCTTTCTTT

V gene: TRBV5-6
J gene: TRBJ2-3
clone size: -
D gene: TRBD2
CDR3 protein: CASSFGGSWADTQYF
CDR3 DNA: TGTGCCAGCAGCTTTGGCGGGAGCTGGGCAGATACGCAGTATTTT

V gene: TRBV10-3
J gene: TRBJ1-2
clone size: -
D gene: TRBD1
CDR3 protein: CATITGTGDGYTF
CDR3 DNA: TGTGCCACCATAACCGGGACAGGGGATGGCTACACCTTC

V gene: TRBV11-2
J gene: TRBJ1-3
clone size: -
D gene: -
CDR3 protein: CASSLVAPGHGNTIYF
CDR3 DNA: TGTGCCAGCAGCTTGGTCGCTCCGGGACATGGAAACACCATATATTTT

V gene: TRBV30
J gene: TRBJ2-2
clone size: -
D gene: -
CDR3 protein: CAWSVPRADTGELFF
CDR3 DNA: TGTGCCTGGAGTGTTCCCAGGGCTGACACCGGGGAGCTGTTTTTT

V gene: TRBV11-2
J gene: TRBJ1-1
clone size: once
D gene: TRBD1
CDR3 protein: CASSSDRERSRTEAFF
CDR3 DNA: TGTGCCAGCAGCTCTGACAGGGAACGGTCTAGGACTGAAGCTTTCTTT

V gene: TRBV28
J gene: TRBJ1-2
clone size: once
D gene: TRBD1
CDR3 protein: CASFGTGFLATYGYTF
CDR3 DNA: TGTGCCTCTTTCGGGACAGGGTTTTTAGCGACGTATGGCTACACCTTC

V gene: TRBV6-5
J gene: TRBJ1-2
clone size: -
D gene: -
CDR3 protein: CASSHPEAGRGYTF
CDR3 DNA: TGTGCCAGCAGCCATCCGGAGGCCGGGCGTGGCTACACCTTC

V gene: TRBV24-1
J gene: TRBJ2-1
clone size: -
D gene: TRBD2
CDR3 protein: CATGLAGLAEQFF
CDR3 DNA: TGTGCCACCGGGCTAGCGGGATTGGCTGAGCAGTTCTTC

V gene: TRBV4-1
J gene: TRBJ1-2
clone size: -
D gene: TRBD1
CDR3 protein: CASSQGTGGSYGYTF
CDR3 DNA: TGCGCCAGCAGCCAAGGGACAGGGGGCTCCTATGGCTACACCTTC

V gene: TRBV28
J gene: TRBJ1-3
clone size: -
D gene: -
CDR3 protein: CASSLIRSGNTIYF
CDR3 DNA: TGTGCCAGCAGTTTAATACGGTCTGGAAACACCATATATTTT

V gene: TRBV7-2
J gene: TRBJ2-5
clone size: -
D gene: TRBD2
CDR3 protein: CASSLMTGGQETQYF
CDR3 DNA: TGTGCCAGCAGCTTAATGACGGGGGGACAAGAGACCCAGTACTTC

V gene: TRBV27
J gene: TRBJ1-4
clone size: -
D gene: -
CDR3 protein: CASSLTVREKLFF
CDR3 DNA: TGTGCCAGCAGTTTAACTGTTAGAGAAAAACTGTTTTTT

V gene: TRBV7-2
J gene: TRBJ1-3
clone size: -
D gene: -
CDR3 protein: CASSPKTGYSGNTIYF
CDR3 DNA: TGTGCCAGCAGCCCGAAGACAGGCTACTCTGGAAACACCATATATTTT

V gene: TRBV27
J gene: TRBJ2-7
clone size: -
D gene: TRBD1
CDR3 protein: CASSSGQSYEQYF
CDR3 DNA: TGTGCCAGCAGTTCGGGACAGAGCTACGAGCAGTACTTC

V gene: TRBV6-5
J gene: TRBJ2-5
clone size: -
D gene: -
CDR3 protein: CASKRQVLQETQYF
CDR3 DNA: TGTGCCAGCAAAAGACAGGTTCTTCAAGAGACCCAGTACTTC

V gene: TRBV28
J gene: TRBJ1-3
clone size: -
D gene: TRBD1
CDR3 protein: CASSFPPGTGLHTIYF
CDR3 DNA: TGTGCCAGCAGTTTCCCCCCCGGGACAGGGTTACACACCATATATTTT

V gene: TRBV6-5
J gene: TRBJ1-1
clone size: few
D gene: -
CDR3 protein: CASSNPRGKGTEAFF
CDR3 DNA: TGTGCCAGCAGCAATCCCAGGGGTAAGGGTACTGAAGCTTTCTTT

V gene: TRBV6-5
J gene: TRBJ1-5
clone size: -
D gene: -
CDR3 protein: CASSYGQHQPQHF
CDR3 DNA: TGTGCCAGCAGTTACGGGCAGCATCAGCCCCAGCATTTT

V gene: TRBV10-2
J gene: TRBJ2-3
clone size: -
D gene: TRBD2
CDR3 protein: CASHPGTRVPDTQYF
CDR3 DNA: TGCGCCAGCCACCCCGGGACTAGGGTCCCAGATACGCAGTATTTT

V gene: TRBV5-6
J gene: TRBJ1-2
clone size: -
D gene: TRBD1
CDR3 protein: CASSFRDRAWNGYTF
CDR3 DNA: TGTGCCAGCAGCTTCCGGGACAGGGCATGGAATGGCTACACCTTC

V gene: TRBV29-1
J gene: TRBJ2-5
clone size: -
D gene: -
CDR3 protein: CSGNQGSGVTQYF
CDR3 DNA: TGCAGCGGTAACCAGGGGTCGGGTGTAACCCAGTACTTC

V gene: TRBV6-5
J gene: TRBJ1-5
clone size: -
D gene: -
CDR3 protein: CASSPGQSNQPQHF
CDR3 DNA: TGTGCCAGCAGTCCCGGACAGAGCAATCAGCCCCAGCATTTT

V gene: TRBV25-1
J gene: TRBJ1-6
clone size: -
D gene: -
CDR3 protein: CASSTGLRFHF
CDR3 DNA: TGTGCCAGCAGCACAGGGCTCCGCTTTCACTTT

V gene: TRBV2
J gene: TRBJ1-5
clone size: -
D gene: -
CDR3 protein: CASSRRESNQPQHF
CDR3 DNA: TGTGCCAGCAGTCGCAGGGAAAGCAATCAGCCCCAGCATTTT

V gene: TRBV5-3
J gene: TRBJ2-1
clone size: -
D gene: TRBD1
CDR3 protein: CARSLQGRTYNEQFF
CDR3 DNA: TGTGCCAGAAGCTTACAGGGGCGAACCTACAATGAGCAGTTCTTC

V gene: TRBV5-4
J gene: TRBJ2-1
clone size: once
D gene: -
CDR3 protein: CASSSRVDEQFF
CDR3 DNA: TGTGCCAGCAGTTCTCGGGTTGATGAGCAGTTCTTC

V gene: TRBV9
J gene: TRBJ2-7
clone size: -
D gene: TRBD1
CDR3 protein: CASSVVPGGQYEQYF
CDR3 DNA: TGTGCCAGCAGCGTAGTTCCAGGGGGTCAATACGAGCAGTACTTC

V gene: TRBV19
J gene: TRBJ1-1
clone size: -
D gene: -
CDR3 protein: CASKDAWGGGTEAFF
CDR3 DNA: TGTGCCAGTAAGGATGCCTGGGGGGGAGGGACTGAAGCTTTCTTT

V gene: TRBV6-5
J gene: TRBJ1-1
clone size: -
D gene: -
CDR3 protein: CASSFRQNTEAFF
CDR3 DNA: TGTGCCAGCAGTTTTCGACAGAACACTGAAGCTTTCTTT

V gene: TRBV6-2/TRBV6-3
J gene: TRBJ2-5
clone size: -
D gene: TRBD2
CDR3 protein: CASSFGLAGVLQETQYF
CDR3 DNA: TGTGCCAGCAGTTTCGGACTAGCGGGAGTGCTGCAAGAGACCCAGTACTTC